This note documents a single T cell receptor beta chain sequence. The assay was immunoSEQ multiplex PCR, and TCRdb's table has in-frame clones only and misses some. Among 72,000 or so clones, approximately 90% were seen once, and the ten largest hold under 0.45%. The data derive from a study of technical replicates of blood from a few donors. Material: T cells isolated from PBMCs. The clonotype comes from a human donor in good health.

DNA of the CDR3: TGTGCCAGCAGCTTGGCCGGGAGGGCCTTCTACAATGAGCAGTTCTTC. It encodes CASSLAGRAFYNEQFF. The V gene is TRBV5-4, the J gene TRBJ2-1; TRBD2 matches at 8 bases. The CDR3 has 16 residues. The trim removed 0 bases at V and 3 bases at J, leaving 5 bases unmatched. Germline CDR1 is SGHNT and CDR2 is YYREEE (reference sequence). The entire variable domain, with the rest obtained from reference TRBV5-4 and TRBJ2-1, is as follows: ETGVTQSPTHLIKTRGQQVTLRCSSQSGHNTVSWYQQALGQGPQFIFQYYREEENGRGNFPPRFSGLQFPNYSSELNVNALELDDSALYLCASSLAGRAFYNEQFFGPGTRLTVL.